A single sample is the source of the 9 T cell receptor beta chains below, sequenced in a study of shared clonotypes between healthy human individuals. Naive CD8 cells were CD45RO-negative, positively selected for CCR7, excluding terminally differentiated effector memory CD45RA+ cells. This table comes from immunoSEQ multiplex PCR, and its TCRdb copy is limited to in-frame clones, with some not included. Among about 600,000 clones listed, less than 97% were seen once. Specimen: naive CD8+ T cells sorted from blood. The receptors were sampled from a woman younger than 45 in good health.

V usage is TRBV7-9 and J usage is TRBJ2-3; 7 bases map to TRBD1. The CDR3 totals 15 residues. CDR1 and CDR2 from the germline V gene are SEHNR and FQNEAQ (reference sequence). Trimming took 5 bases from V and 2 from J; bases not matched to a gene: 7. CDR3 amino acids: CASSNPQGHTDTQYF. The CDR3 DNA reads as TGTGCCAGCAGCAATCCACAGGGGCACACAGATACGCAGTATTTT. The variable domain in full, with the rest retrieved from reference TRBV7-9 and TRBJ2-3, is DTGVSQNPRHKITKRGQNVTFRCDPISEHNRLYWYRQTLGQGPEFLTYFQNEAQLEKSRLLSDRFSAERPKGSFSTLEIQRTEQGDSAMYLCASSNPQGHTDTQYFGPGTRLTVL.

This chain uses TRBV10-1 with TRBJ2-3, with 10 bases matching TRBD1. J was trimmed by 1 base and V by 6 bases; bases with no gene match: 4. This CDR3 has 15 amino acids. Germline V lookup: CDR1 WNHNN, CDR2 SYGVQD (reference sequence). CDR3 nucleotide sequence: TGCGCCAGCAGCCCCGGGACAGGGGGCACAGATACGCAGTATTTT. Its protein product is CASSPGTGGTDTQYF.

Written as DNA, the CDR3 is TGTGCCAGCAGCCTTACGGGGCTAGCGGGACTTAACGCGGCCGGCGAGCAGTACTTC. Translated, it gives CASSLTGLAGLNAAGEQYF. This rearrangement joins TRBV28 to TRBJ2-7; 9 bases align to TRBD2. CDR3 length: 19 residues. Germline values: CDR1 MDHEN, CDR2 SYDVKM. V shed 6 bases and J 6 bases; nucleotides not matched to a gene: 24.

V and J are TRBV6-6 and TRBJ2-3; 7 nucleotides line up with TRBD2. V lost 1 base to trimming and J lost 4 bases; unmatched junction nucleotides: 5. The CDR3 contains 15 residues. Germline V gene sequence: CDR1 MNHNY, CDR2 SVGAGI (reference sequence). The CDR3 loop is CASSYWRELSDTQYF. The DNA of the CDR3 is TGTGCCAGCAGTTACTGGCGGGAGTTGTCAGATACGCAGTATTTT.

V and J are TRBV5-6 and TRBJ2-7; D not resolved. CDR1 SGHDT and CDR2 YYEEEE come from the germline V gene. The CDR3 loop spans 12 amino acids. With 2 bases removed from V and 5 bases from J, the gap between germline ends came to 8 bases. CDR3 region: CASSFSSNEQYF. In DNA, the CDR3 is TGTGCCAGCAGCTTCTCCAGCAACGAGCAGTACTTC.

The V and J genes are TRBV5-1 and TRBJ2-6, with TRBD1 identical over 9 bases. The CDR3 has 17 amino acids. Germline V gene sequence: CDR1 SGHRS, CDR2 YFSETQ. V shed 4 bases, J shed 2 bases, and the junction held 7 bases outside the gene matches. The CDR3 protein is CASSPRTGEAGANVLTF. CDR3 sequence (DNA): TGCGCCAGCAGCCCCCGGACAGGGGAGGCTGGGGCCAACGTCCTGACTTTC. The complete variable domain, with remaining parts taken from reference TRBV5-1 and TRBJ2-6, reads KAGVTQTPRYLIKTRGQQVTLSCSPISGHRSVSWYQQTPGQGLQFLFEYFSETQRNKGNFPGRFSGRQFSNSRSEMNVSTLELGDSALYLCASSPRTGEAGANVLTFGAGSRLTVL.

The gene calls are TRBV7-9 and TRBJ2-5, with 7 bases lining up with TRBD1. With the DNA end fitting TRBJ2-7 better, the J assignment may be wrong. This CDR3 has 14 amino acids. Germline V gives CDR1 SEHNR, CDR2 FQNEAQ (reference sequence). The CDR3 DNA follows: TGTGCCAGCAGCTTGGATAGGGGGCCTTACGAGCAGTACTTC. Translation: CASSLDRGPYEQYF.

This clone was seen only once. V gene TRBV13 combines with J gene TRBJ1-6; 8 bases are a match to TRBD1. CDR3 length: 14 amino acids. Looked up from germline, CDR1 is PRHDT and CDR2 is FYEKMQ (reference sequence). V shed 5 bases, J shed 9 bases, and the junction held 6 bases outside the gene matches. CDR3 coding DNA: TGTGCCAGCAGCCCAGGACAGGGCAGTTCACCCCTCCACTTT. Translated: CASSPGQGSSPLHF.

The chain is built from TRBV27 and TRBJ1-2; the D gene is possibly TRBD1 (6 bases). Germline CDR1 MNHEY, CDR2 SMNVEV (reference sequence). The V end was cut by 6 bases, the J end by 8 bases, with 13 bases between. This CDR3 is 12 amino acids long. CDR3 sequence reads: CASRPSGGGYTF. The CDR3 nucleotides are TGTGCCAGCAGACCCTCCGGGGGCGGCTACACCTTC.